One sample yielded the 7 T cell receptor beta chains listed below, sequenced in a study of blood T cell repertoires in COVID-19. Libraries were prepared by immunoSEQ multiplex PCR; TCRdb keeps only in-frame clonotypes and omits some of them. The repertoire holds approximately 230,000 clones, roughly 79% seen once, with roughly 15% in the top ten. The specimen was PBMCs or T cells enriched from blood (not recorded which). Receptor source: a man aged 35-49 years who had recovered from COVID-19.

CDR3 coding DNA: TGTGCCAGCGGGGACAGTAGCAATCAGCCCCAGCATTTT. This codes for CASGDSSNQPQHF. V gene TRBV2 combines with J gene TRBJ1-5; TRBD1 matches 7 bases. Per germline, CDR1 SNHLY and CDR2 FYNNEI. V lost 8 bases and J lost 0; bases outside the gene matches: 1. CDR3 length: 13 residues.

The CDR3 here is CASSPKGQGQGYTF. The CDR3 DNA sequence: TGTGCCAGCAGCCCCAAAGGACAGGGGCAAGGCTACACCTTC. The chain joins TRBV7-9 to TRBJ1-2; 9 bases agree with TRBD1. Germline V gene data show CDR1 as SEHNR and CDR2 as FQNEAQ (reference sequence). The length of the CDR3 is 14 residues. V was pared by 5 bases and J by 8 bases, with 9 bases of the junction left unmatched.

The chain employs TRBV11-3 and TRBJ1-1; 10 nucleotides match TRBD1. The CDR3 has 13 residues. Germline loops: CDR1 SGHNT, CDR2 YENEEA. J was trimmed by 4 bases and V by 8 bases; bases with no gene match: 4. For the CDR3, the DNA is TGTGCCAGCGGGACAGGGGTGGGCACTGAAGCTTTCTTT. Translated: CASGTGVGTEAFF.

The V and J genes are TRBV2 and TRBJ2-5, with D tentatively TRBD2 (5 bases). The CDR3 extends over 13 amino acids. Per germline, CDR1 SNHLY and CDR2 FYNNEI. With 6 bases removed from V and 1 base from J, the gap between germline ends came to 9 bases. The CDR3 spells CASRGSGQETQYF. For the CDR3, the DNA is TGTGCCAGCAGGGGAAGCGGCCAAGAGACCCAGTACTTC.

CDR3 protein: CASSFRENTGELFF. Written as DNA, the CDR3 is TGCGCCAGCAGCTTCCGGGAAAACACCGGGGAGCTGTTTTTT. The chain combines TRBV5-1 with TRBJ2-2, with D perhaps TRBD2 (5 bases). With 2 bases removed from V and 2 bases from J, the gap between germline ends came to 7 bases. Germline V gene data show CDR1 as SGHRS and CDR2 as YFSETQ. This CDR3 spans 14 amino acids.

The J gene is TRBJ2-1, the V gene TRBV6-6; D might be TRBD1 (5 bases). V dropped 2 bases and J dropped 10 bases, with 15 bases sitting between them. The germline V gene has CDR1 MNHNY and CDR2 SVGAGI (reference sequence). The CDR3 runs 14 residues. The CDR3, as DNA: TGTGCCAGCAGTTACGTCGGTAGCCCAGGGGAGCAGTTCTTC. Protein product: CASSYVGSPGEQFF.

In its sample, this clone was seen a few times. The chain is built from TRBV3-1 (or the pseudogene TRBV3-2) and TRBJ2-1; D is possibly TRBD2 (6 bases). CDR3 length equals 15 residues. The germline V gene has CDR1 LGHDT and CDR2 YNNKEL (reference sequence). Trimming cost V 2 bases and J 10 bases, with 18 bases left between them. This CDR3 reads CASSQRGTFGGEQFF. The CDR3 DNA reads TGTGCCAGCAGCCAACGCGGGACTTTTGGCGGCGAGCAGTTCTTC.